Here is one T cell receptor beta chain with its context. Libraries were prepared by immunoSEQ multiplex PCR; TCRdb keeps only in-frame clonotypes and omits some of them. Altogether around 100,000 clones are present, 70% to 90% being singletons, with the ten largest covering less than 2.5%. V was cut by 0 bases and J by 8 bases, with 13 bases left in between. CDR3 length: 14 amino acids. Per germline, CDR1 ENHRY and CDR2 SYGVKD. This record belongs to a study of blood T cell repertoires in COVID-19. Study as a whole: Sources were T cells, B-cell-depleted T cells, or PBMCs; the material itself was cDNA or gDNA.

Material for sequencing was peripheral blood. The V and J genes are TRBV10-3 and TRBJ1-2; the D gene is possibly TRBD1 (5 bases). This receptor was identified in a human donor in a cohort sampled during active COVID-19. The CDR3 protein is CAISESGGDMGYTF. The DNA of the CDR3 is TGTGCCATCAGTGAGTCCGGGGGTGATATGGGCTACACCTTC.